The rows below give T cell receptor beta chains drawn from one sample of a study of cytomegalovirus exposure and HLA in healthy donors. Using immunoSEQ multiplex PCR, the repertoire was profiled, and TCRdb retains in-frame clones only, with some absent. Its table lists 50,000 or so clones. Sequencing was done on a sample of PBMCs. Receptors were obtained from a woman aged 60 to 75 in good health and CMV-seropositive. The CDR3 runs from the conserved cysteine through the conserved F or W. Each record gives: D gene, J gene, V gene, CDR3 protein, CDR3 DNA. D genes are given only for firm matches.

d_gene: .
j_gene: TRBJ1-1
v_gene: TRBV11-2
CDR3aa: CASSLGTGRNEAFF
CDR3nt: TGTGCCAGCAGCTTAGGAACAGGCCGGAATGAAGCTTTCTTT

d_gene: .
j_gene: TRBJ1-4
v_gene: TRBV28
CDR3aa: CASSKARGTNEKLFF
CDR3nt: TGTGCCAGCAGCAAAGCTCGGGGTACTAATGAAAAACTGTTTTTT

d_gene: TRBD2
j_gene: TRBJ2-5
v_gene: TRBV14
CDR3aa: CASSQVLGGAQETQYF
CDR3nt: TGTGCCAGCAGCCAAGTCCTGGGAGGGGCCCAAGAGACCCAGTACTTC

d_gene: .
j_gene: TRBJ1-5
v_gene: TRBV6-1
CDR3aa: CASSERDQPQHF
CDR3nt: TGTGCCAGCAGTGAGAGGGATCAGCCCCAGCATTTT

d_gene: .
j_gene: TRBJ2-5
v_gene: TRBV7-7
CDR3aa: CASSLGQQETQYF
CDR3nt: TGTGCTAGCAGCTTAGGACAGCAAGAGACCCAGTACTTC

d_gene: TRBD2
j_gene: TRBJ2-1
v_gene: TRBV27
CDR3aa: CASSSWASGGYNEQFF
CDR3nt: TGTGCCAGCAGTTCCTGGGCTAGCGGGGGGTACAATGAGCAGTTCTTC

d_gene: .
j_gene: TRBJ2-7
v_gene: TRBV10-3
CDR3aa: CAISESMFQGNNEQYF
CDR3nt: TGTGCCATCAGTGAGTCGATGTTCCAGGGGAATAACGAGCAGTACTTC

d_gene: TRBD2
j_gene: TRBJ2-1
v_gene: TRBV6-1
CDR3aa: CASGGERGEGYEQFF
CDR3nt: TGTGCCAGCGGGGGAGAGCGGGGGGAGGGTTATGAGCAGTTCTTC

d_gene: .
j_gene: TRBJ2-3
v_gene: TRBV5-1
CDR3aa: CASGLSTDTQYF
CDR3nt: TGCGCCAGCGGGCTTAGCACAGATACGCAGTATTTT

d_gene: .
j_gene: TRBJ1-1
v_gene: TRBV28
CDR3aa: CASEEANTEDFF
CDR3nt: TGTGCGTCGGAAGAGGCGAACACTGAAGATTTCTTT

d_gene: .
j_gene: TRBJ1-5
v_gene: TRBV4-3
CDR3aa: CASSLGNQPQHF
CDR3nt: TGCGCCAGCAGCCTCGGTAATCAGCCCCAGCATTTT

d_gene: .
j_gene: TRBJ2-2
v_gene: TRBV4-1
CDR3aa: CASKGGEDTGELFF
CDR3nt: TGCGCCAGCAAAGGGGGGGAGGACACCGGGGAGCTGTTTTTT

d_gene: .
j_gene: TRBJ1-1
v_gene: TRBV6-1
CDR3aa: CASSRDTYLATEAFF
CDR3nt: TGTGCCAGCAGTCGGGACACCTACTTAGCCACTGAAGCTTTCTTT

d_gene: .
j_gene: TRBJ1-4
v_gene: TRBV7-9
CDR3aa: CASSPETLNEKLFF
CDR3nt: TGTGCCAGCAGCCCGGAGACTCTAAATGAAAAACTGTTTTTT

d_gene: .
j_gene: TRBJ1-5
v_gene: TRBV28
CDR3aa: CASGTQSNQPQHF
CDR3nt: TGTGCCAGCGGTACACAGAGCAATCAGCCCCAGCATTTT

d_gene: TRBD1
j_gene: TRBJ2-1
v_gene: TRBV5-4
CDR3aa: CASSSRGSSYNEQFF
CDR3nt: TGTGCCAGCAGCTCCAGGGGGAGCTCCTACAATGAGCAGTTCTTC

d_gene: .
j_gene: TRBJ1-1
v_gene: TRBV6-1
CDR3aa: CASSEFEGAEAFF
CDR3nt: TGTGCCAGCAGTGAGTTTGAGGGAGCGGAAGCTTTCTTT

d_gene: .
j_gene: TRBJ1-2
v_gene: TRBV18
CDR3aa: CASSPPQGGAYGYTF
CDR3nt: TGTGCCAGCTCACCACCACAGGGTGGGGCCTATGGCTACACCTTC

d_gene: .
j_gene: TRBJ2-7
v_gene: TRBV4-1
CDR3aa: CASSQDLTVPYEQYF
CDR3nt: TGCGCCAGCAGCCAAGACCTGACTGTCCCCTACGAGCAGTACTTC

d_gene: .
j_gene: TRBJ2-7
v_gene: TRBV15
CDR3aa: CATSRTGFYEQYF
CDR3nt: TGTGCCACCAGCAGAACAGGGTTCTACGAGCAGTACTTC

d_gene: TRBD1
j_gene: TRBJ1-2
v_gene: TRBV20-1
CDR3aa: CSASTGGGYTF
CDR3nt: TGCAGTGCTTCGACAGGGGGTGGCTACACCTTC

d_gene: TRBD1
j_gene: TRBJ1-1
v_gene: TRBV10-1
CDR3aa: CASSDNRGEAFF
CDR3nt: TGCGCCAGCAGTGATAACAGGGGTGAAGCTTTCTTT

d_gene: TRBD1
j_gene: TRBJ2-3
v_gene: TRBV18
CDR3aa: CASSGTGSTDTQYF
CDR3nt: TGTGCCAGCTCAGGGACAGGGTCCACAGATACGCAGTATTTT

d_gene: .
j_gene: TRBJ1-1
v_gene: TRBV11-2
CDR3aa: CASSLGGSYTEAFF
CDR3nt: TGTGCCAGCAGCTTAGGAGGGAGTTACACTGAAGCTTTCTTT

d_gene: .
j_gene: TRBJ2-1
v_gene: TRBV5-4
CDR3aa: CASRYWSSYNEQFF
CDR3nt: TGTGCCAGCAGGTACTGGAGCTCCTACAATGAGCAGTTCTTC

d_gene: .
j_gene: TRBJ2-7
v_gene: TRBV20-1
CDR3aa: CSASPAVEQYF
CDR3nt: TGCAGTGCTAGCCCCGCAGTCGAGCAGTACTTC

d_gene: TRBD2
j_gene: TRBJ2-5
v_gene: TRBV7-2
CDR3aa: CASSLGLIGGGGETQYF
CDR3nt: TGTGCCAGCAGCTTAGGTTTAATTGGGGGGGGAGGAGAGACCCAGTACTTC

d_gene: .
j_gene: TRBJ1-2
v_gene: TRBV6-5
CDR3aa: CASSYREGSYGYTF
CDR3nt: TGTGCCAGCAGTTACCGGGAGGGCAGCTATGGCTACACCTTC

d_gene: .
j_gene: TRBJ1-1
v_gene: TRBV2
CDR3aa: CASTGLPNTEAFF
CDR3nt: TGTGCCAGTACGGGACTTCCGAACACTGAAGCTTTCTTT

d_gene: .
j_gene: TRBJ2-7
v_gene: TRBV25-1
CDR3aa: CASSESGGGPQYF
CDR3nt: TGTGCCAGCAGTGAATCGGGCGGGGGCCCGCAGTACTTC

d_gene: TRBD1
j_gene: TRBJ1-6
v_gene: TRBV4-1
CDR3aa: CASSLRDRGYYNSPLHF
CDR3nt: TGCGCCAGCAGCCTTCGGGACAGGGGGTACTATAATTCACCCCTACACTTT

d_gene: TRBD1
j_gene: TRBJ2-7
v_gene: TRBV19
CDR3aa: CASSPSGTASYEQYF
CDR3nt: TGTGCCAGTAGTCCCTCCGGGACAGCTTCCTACGAGCAGTACTTC

d_gene: .
j_gene: TRBJ1-3
v_gene: TRBV10-3
CDR3aa: CAISPDGGSGNTIYF
CDR3nt: TGTGCCATCTCCCCTGACGGGGGCTCTGGAAACACCATATATTTT

d_gene: TRBD1
j_gene: TRBJ1-1
v_gene: TRBV5-4
CDR3aa: CASSLGQTNTEAFF
CDR3nt: TGTGCCAGCAGCCTGGGACAGACGAACACTGAAGCTTTCTTT

d_gene: .
j_gene: TRBJ2-1
v_gene: TRBV5-1
CDR3aa: CASSLDPRMAYNEQFF
CDR3nt: TGCGCCAGCAGCTTGGATCCGAGGATGGCCTACAATGAGCAGTTCTTC

d_gene: TRBD1
j_gene: TRBJ1-3
v_gene: TRBV5-1
CDR3aa: CASSPKTGGSGNTIYF
CDR3nt: TGCGCCAGCAGTCCCAAAACAGGGGGCTCTGGAAACACCATATATTTT

d_gene: TRBD1
j_gene: TRBJ1-1
v_gene: TRBV18
CDR3aa: CASSAGQSNTEAFF
CDR3nt: TGTGCCAGCTCCGCGGGACAGTCGAACACTGAAGCTTTCTTT

d_gene: TRBD1
j_gene: TRBJ1-3
v_gene: TRBV6-1
CDR3aa: CASSEQGAAGNTIYF
CDR3nt: TGTGCCAGCAGTGAACAGGGGGCGGCTGGAAACACCATATATTTT

d_gene: .
j_gene: TRBJ2-2
v_gene: TRBV6-5
CDR3aa: CASGYSRGLGGELFF
CDR3nt: TGTGCCAGCGGTTACTCGAGAGGGTTGGGCGGGGAGCTGTTTTTT

d_gene: .
j_gene: TRBJ1-1
v_gene: TRBV7-2
CDR3aa: CASSAGQWETEAFF
CDR3nt: TGTGCCAGCAGCGCCGGACAGTGGGAGACTGAAGCTTTCTTT

d_gene: .
j_gene: TRBJ1-5
v_gene: TRBV7-2
CDR3aa: CASSSGVDQPQHF
CDR3nt: TGTGCCAGCAGCTCGGGGGTGGATCAGCCCCAGCATTTT

d_gene: .
j_gene: TRBJ2-1
v_gene: TRBV28
CDR3aa: CASSPGDSYNEQFF
CDR3nt: TGTGCCAGCAGTCCCGGTGACAGCTACAATGAGCAGTTCTTC

d_gene: .
j_gene: TRBJ1-6
v_gene: TRBV18
CDR3aa: CASSPEGSPLHF
CDR3nt: TGTGCCAGCTCACCAGAGGGTTCACCCCTCCACTTT

d_gene: .
j_gene: TRBJ1-2
v_gene: TRBV7-9
CDR3aa: CASSLGPSTGAYGYTF
CDR3nt: TGTGCCAGCAGCTTAGGGCCATCGACAGGAGCTTATGGCTACACCTTC

d_gene: .
j_gene: TRBJ1-1
v_gene: TRBV19
CDR3aa: CATMGLLTEAFF
CDR3nt: TGTGCCACCATGGGACTTCTGACTGAAGCTTTCTTT

d_gene: .
j_gene: TRBJ1-1
v_gene: TRBV7-9
CDR3aa: CASSLRGEAFF
CDR3nt: TGTGCCAGCAGCTTGCGAGGTGAAGCTTTCTTT

d_gene: .
j_gene: TRBJ1-1
v_gene: TRBV12-5
CDR3aa: CASGLDSVAEAFF
CDR3nt: TGTGCTAGTGGTTTGGACAGTGTCGCTGAAGCTTTCTTT

d_gene: TRBD1
j_gene: TRBJ2-7
v_gene: TRBV5-6
CDR3aa: CASSPGTGISYEQYF
CDR3nt: TGTGCCAGCAGCCCTGGGACAGGGATATCCTACGAGCAGTACTTC

d_gene: TRBD1
j_gene: TRBJ2-7
v_gene: TRBV6-1
CDR3aa: CATDPEGQFLWEQYF
CDR3nt: TGTGCCACAGACCCCGAGGGACAGTTCCTTTGGGAGCAGTACTTC

d_gene: .
j_gene: TRBJ1-3
v_gene: TRBV6-1
CDR3aa: CASSGTPSSGNTIYF
CDR3nt: TGTGCCAGCAGCGGGACTCCTAGCTCTGGAAACACCATATATTTT

d_gene: .
j_gene: TRBJ2-2
v_gene: TRBV7-8
CDR3aa: CASGGGWAGELFF
CDR3nt: TGTGCCAGCGGAGGGGGCTGGGCCGGGGAGCTGTTTTTT

d_gene: .
j_gene: TRBJ2-7
v_gene: TRBV11-2
CDR3aa: CASSYIQGNQYEQYF
CDR3nt: TGTGCCAGCAGCTATATACAGGGAAACCAGTACGAGCAGTACTTC

d_gene: .
j_gene: TRBJ1-2
v_gene: TRBV5-4
CDR3aa: CASSLRFPANYGYTF
CDR3nt: TGTGCCAGCAGCTTGCGGTTCCCTGCTAACTATGGCTACACCTTC

d_gene: .
j_gene: TRBJ2-5
v_gene: TRBV13
CDR3aa: CASSLGTGLKTQYF
CDR3nt: TGTGCCAGCAGCTTAGGTACGGGTCTGAAGACCCAGTACTTC

d_gene: TRBD1
j_gene: TRBJ1-1
v_gene: TRBV4-1
CDR3aa: CASSQEVGGQSKAFF
CDR3nt: TGCGCCAGCAGCCAAGAAGTAGGGGGACAGAGTAAGGCTTTCTTT

d_gene: .
j_gene: TRBJ1-1
v_gene: TRBV5-1
CDR3aa: CASSFRENTEAFF
CDR3nt: TGCGCCAGCAGCTTCCGAGAGAACACTGAAGCTTTCTTT

d_gene: .
j_gene: TRBJ1-5
v_gene: TRBV6-5
CDR3aa: CASGGGSNQPQHF
CDR3nt: TGTGCCAGCGGGGGAGGTAGCAATCAGCCCCAGCATTTT

d_gene: .
j_gene: TRBJ1-5
v_gene: TRBV9
CDR3aa: CASSPTHSHNSNQPQHF
CDR3nt: TGTGCCAGCAGCCCGACACACAGCCACAATAGCAATCAGCCCCAGCATTTT

d_gene: TRBD1
j_gene: TRBJ2-1
v_gene: TRBV11-3
CDR3aa: CASSLDGQGWNEQFF
CDR3nt: TGTGCCAGCAGCTTAGACGGACAGGGGTGGAATGAGCAGTTCTTC